The 20 T cell receptor beta chains reported below all come from one sample, sequenced in a study of naive and memory T cell subsets (dated by TCRdb to 2015 to 2018). Libraries were prepared through UMI-ligation and nested PCR. The reads were generated on an Illumina MiSeq. The beta constant-region primer was an equimolar mix of two oligonucleotides covering both TRBC1 and TRBC2. The public sequencing data were trimmed at Q25 with fastp and processed into clonotypes with MiXCR by TCRdb, which kept only in-frame beta chains. Under each unique CDR3 protein, matching rows form one entry showing the most common genes and DNA. In all, the sample holds under 100,000 distinct CDR3 sequences, and 7% to 7.5% of those were seen once. The top ten constitute about 1.6% of the sample. Source material: central memory CD4+ T cells from blood. Sample cell subset or site, as interpreted from the label and publication: central memory, CD45RA- CD27+. Source of these receptors: a human donor in good health.

This clonotype was seen only a few times. V usage is TRBV11-3 and J usage is TRBJ2-7, with TRBD1 matching over 7 bases. The germline CDR1 and CDR2 sequences are SGHNT and YENEEA. V lost 6 bases and J lost 3; bases outside the gene matches: 11. The CDR3 consists of 15 residues. CDR3 sequence: CASRSPTGSSYEQYF. The CDR3 bases are TGTGCCAGCAGAAGCCCGACAGGGAGTAGCTACGAGCAGTACTTC. Full variable domain (rest looked up from reference TRBV11-3 and TRBJ2-7): EAGVVQSPRYKIIEKKQPVAFWCNPISGHNTLYWYLQNLGQGPELLIRYENEEAVDDSQLPKDRFSAERLKGVDSTLKIQPAELGDSAVYLCASRSPTGSSYEQYFGPGTRLTVT.

This chain connects TRBV5-1 to TRBJ1-4, with no clear D. The CDR3 length is 15 residues. V was shortened by 1 base and J by 7 bases, with 14 bases between the two germline ends. The V gene's germline CDR1 is SGHRS and CDR2 YFSETQ. In nucleotides, the CDR3 is TGCGCCAGCAGCTTGTTCTCCCGGGTGGGTGAAAAACTGTTTTTT. Translation: CASSLFSRVGEKLFF.

This chain joins TRBV20-1 and TRBJ1-6; 7 bases fit TRBD1. Germline CDR1 reads DFQATT; CDR2 reads SNEGSKA (reference sequence). Unmatched junction bases numbered 9, after V lost 5 bases and J lost 5 bases. There are 15 residues in the CDR3. The CDR3, as DNA: TGCAGTGCTGCTTACTCAGGGGGGAATAATTCACCCCTCCACTTT. It specifies CSAAYSGGNNSPLHF.

A note on this clonotype: Its ends do not fully match the called genes, so a read error is possible. The chain's CDR3 is CASSPTGAAYKEQFF. The CDR3 DNA sequence: TGTGCCAGCAGCCCTACGGGGGCCGCCTACAAGGAGCAGTTCTTC. This rearrangement joins TRBV7-2 to TRBJ2-1, with D possibly called TRBD1 or TRBD2 (6 bases each). Germline V CDR1 and CDR2: SGHTA, FQGNSA. The CDR3 totals 15 residues.

The chain employs TRBV6-2 or TRBV6-3 and TRBJ1-2; D call uncertain. The CDR3 length is 16 residues. Per germline, CDR1 MNHEY and CDR2 SVGEGT. V shed 6 bases and J shed 0 bases, with 17 bases lying between them. CDR3 DNA sequence: TGTGCCAGCAGCTCTGGGAGACATCTATCTAACTATGGCTACACCTTC. It encodes CASSSGRHLSNYGYTF.

The V call is TRBV4-3, the J call TRBJ2-3, with 11 bases aligning to TRBD2. J was trimmed by 1 base and V by 1 base; bases with no gene match: 7. The CDR3 loop spans 18 amino acids. CDR1 and CDR2 (germline): LGHNA, YSLEER. CDR3 residues: CASSQATSLAGGTDTQYF. For the CDR3, the DNA is TGCGCCAGCAGCCAAGCCACCTCACTAGCGGGGGGCACAGATACGCAGTATTTT.

This clonotype was detected only a few times. The chain links TRBV4-3 to TRBJ1-6; D might be TRBD1 (6 bases). Trimming stripped 2 bases from V and 10 bases from J, with 18 bases between. CDR1 LGHNA and CDR2 YSLEER come from the germline V gene. The CDR3 is 16 residues long. The CDR3 is CASSQNYRAALSPLHF. CDR3 nucleotide sequence: TGCGCCAGCAGCCAAAACTACAGGGCGGCCCTCTCACCCCTCCACTTT.

The chain recombines TRBV6-2 or TRBV6-3 with TRBJ2-3; TRBD1 matches 9 bases. The germline CDR1 and CDR2 sequences are MNHEY and SVGEGT. This CDR3 has 16 residues. V dropped 8 bases and J dropped 4; count of bases not matched to a gene: 13. The CDR3, as DNA: TGTGCCAGCGCTTCTCTACCGGGACAGGGTGCAGATACGCAGTATTTT. Its protein is CASASLPGQGADTQYF.

The chain uses TRBV7-2 and TRBJ2-7; 8 bases are shared with TRBD2. CDR3 length equals 15 residues. Germline CDR1 reads SGHTA; CDR2 reads FQGNSA. Unmatched junction bases numbered 8, after V lost 1 base and J lost 6 bases. The CDR3 spells CASSLGGGLVGEQYF. DNA for the CDR3: TGTGCCAGCAGCTTAGGGGGGGGACTAGTCGGCGAGCAGTACTTC.

This clonotype occurred a few times. This chain uses TRBV19 with TRBJ1-2; D call uncertain. CDR3 length: 17 residues. Germline V gene sequence: CDR1 LNHDA, CDR2 SQIVND (reference sequence). Trimming took 6 bases from V and 6 from J, leaving 26 bases between them. The chain's CDR3 is CASSPRAKQSLYNGYTF. DNA for the CDR3: TGTGCCAGTAGCCCCCGAGCAAAACAGAGCTTGTACAATGGCTACACCTTC.

This chain joins TRBV11-2 and TRBJ2-5, with TRBD2 as a possible D gene (6 bases). The CDR3 extends over 15 amino acids. V lost 4 bases, J lost 4 bases, and 16 bases lay in between. Germline CDR1 reads SGHAT; CDR2 reads FQNNGV. The CDR3, as DNA: TGTGCCAGCAGCTCATTCGGGGGATTCGGAGAGACCCAGTACTTC. It encodes CASSSFGGFGETQYF.

The chain joins TRBV7-2 to TRBJ1-2; D perhaps matches TRBD1 (5 bases). The CDR3 is 13 residues long. V was shortened by 3 bases and J by 8 bases, with 13 bases between the two germline ends. Germline V lookup: CDR1 SGHTA, CDR2 FQGNSA. CDR3: CASSFWGVRGYTF. The CDR3 DNA sequence: TGTGCCAGCAGCTTCTGGGGGGTGCGCGGCTACACCTTC.

In this sample, this clonotype turned up a few times. The chain carries TRBV19 and TRBJ1-1; D remains ambiguous. This CDR3 contains 11 residues. The germline CDR1 and CDR2 sequences are LNHDA and SQIVND (reference sequence). V was shortened by 6 bases and J by 13 bases, with 15 bases between the two germline ends. The CDR3 nucleotides are TGTGCCAGTAGGGGCCTGAGAGCAATTTTCTTT. Its translation is CASRGLRAIFF.

This clonotype was counted ten times or more. This rearrangement joins TRBV10-3 to TRBJ2-5, with D uncertain. Per the germline V gene, CDR1 is ENHRY and CDR2 is SYGVKD. The CDR3 runs to 15 residues. V was shortened by 6 bases and J by 2 bases, with 16 bases between the two germline ends. The CDR3 reads CAISAPLVEQETQYF. The CDR3 nucleotides read TGTGCCATCAGCGCGCCCCTGGTGGAACAAGAGACCCAGTACTTC.

The sample holds a few counts of this clonotype. The chain has TRBV9 and TRBJ1-3; no reliable D call. The germline V and J ends were trimmed by 3 bases and 0 bases, with 7 bases remaining between them. Looked up from germline, CDR1 is SGDLS and CDR2 is YYNGEE. This CDR3 contains 14 residues. CDR3 DNA sequence: TGTGCCAGCAGCGGGGGAGTCTCTGGAAACACCATATATTTT. Translated: CASSGGVSGNTIYF.

V usage is TRBV5-1 and J usage is TRBJ2-3, with a tentative D call TRBD2 (5 bases). Germline V gene lookup returns CDR1 SGHRS and CDR2 YFSETQ. This CDR3 is 13 amino acids long. Trimming stripped 2 bases from V and 4 bases from J, with 8 bases between. CDR3 sequence: CASSFGGADTQYF. The CDR3 region has the DNA TGCGCCAGCAGCTTTGGAGGCGCAGATACGCAGTATTTT.

The table lists this clonotype with many counts. The V and J genes are TRBV25-1 and TRBJ1-1; D is possibly TRBD1 (5 bases). V lost 10 bases, J lost 8 bases, and 23 bases lay in between. The CDR3 runs to 14 residues. The germline CDR1 and CDR2 sequences are MGHDK and SYGVNS. Here the CDR3 reads CATRSPLPQGEAFF. The CDR3 DNA sequence: TGTGCCACCCGTTCCCCTCTTCCCCAGGGCGAAGCTTTCTTT.

This clonotype occurred many times. The genes are TRBV6-2 or TRBV6-3 and TRBJ2-1; TRBD2 aligns across 12 bases. The CDR3 totals 16 residues. Germline V gene data show CDR1 as MNHEY and CDR2 as SVGEGT. V lost 6 bases and J lost 12; bases outside the gene matches: 15. The CDR3 coding sequence is TGTGCCAGCAGCAACGCGGGAGGACTAGCGGGGCGTGGGCAGTTCTTC. It yields the protein CASSNAGGLAGRGQFF.

In its sample, this clonotype was seen a few times. The rearrangement uses TRBV5-1 and TRBJ2-2; 11 nucleotides line up with TRBD2. CDR3 length: 15 amino acids. Germline CDR1 and CDR2: SGHRS and YFSETQ. Trimming at V came to 3 bases and at J to 3 bases, leaving 1 base not matched to a gene. The DNA of the CDR3 is TGCGCCAGCAGCTCACTAGCGGGGGACACCGGGGAGCTGTTTTTT. Translated: CASSSLAGDTGELFF.

The rearrangement uses TRBV19 and TRBJ1-1; D call uncertain. Germline V CDR1 and CDR2: LNHDA, SQIVND (reference sequence). The CDR3 loop spans 13 amino acids. Between the trimmed V and J ends, which lost 5 bases and 2 bases, there was a span of 9 bases. The CDR3: CASSVQRNTEAFF. CDR3 in DNA: TGTGCCAGTAGTGTCCAACGTAACACTGAAGCTTTCTTT.